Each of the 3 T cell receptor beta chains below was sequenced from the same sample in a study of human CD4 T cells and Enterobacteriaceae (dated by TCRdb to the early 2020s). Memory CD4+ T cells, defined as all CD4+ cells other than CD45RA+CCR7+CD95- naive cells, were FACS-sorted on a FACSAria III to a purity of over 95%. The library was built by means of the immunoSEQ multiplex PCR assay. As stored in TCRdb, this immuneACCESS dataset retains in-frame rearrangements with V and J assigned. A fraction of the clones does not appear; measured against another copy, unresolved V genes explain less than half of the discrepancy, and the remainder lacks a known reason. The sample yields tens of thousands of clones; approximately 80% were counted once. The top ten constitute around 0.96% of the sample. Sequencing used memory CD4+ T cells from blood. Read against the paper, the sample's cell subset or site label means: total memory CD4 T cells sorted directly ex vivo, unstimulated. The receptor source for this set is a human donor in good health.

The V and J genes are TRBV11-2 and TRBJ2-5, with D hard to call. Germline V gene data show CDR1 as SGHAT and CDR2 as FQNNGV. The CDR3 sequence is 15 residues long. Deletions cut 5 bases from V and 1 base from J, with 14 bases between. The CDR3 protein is CASSLRDPSQETQYF. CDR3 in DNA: TGTGCCAGCAGCCTACGTGACCCAAGCCAAGAGACCCAGTACTTC. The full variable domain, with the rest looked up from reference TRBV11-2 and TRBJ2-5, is EAGVAQSPRYKIIEKRQSVAFWCNPISGHATLYWYQQILGQGPKLLIQFQNNGVVDDSQLPKDRFSAERLKGVDSTLKIQPAKLEDSAVYLCASSLRDPSQETQYFGPGTRLLVL.

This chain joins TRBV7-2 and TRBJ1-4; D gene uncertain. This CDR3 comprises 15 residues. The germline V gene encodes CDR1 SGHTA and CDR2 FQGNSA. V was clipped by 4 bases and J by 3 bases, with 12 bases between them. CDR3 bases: TGTGCCAGCAGCTCGAGGGAATCTGCTAATGAAAAACTGTTTTTT. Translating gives CASSSRESANEKLFF.

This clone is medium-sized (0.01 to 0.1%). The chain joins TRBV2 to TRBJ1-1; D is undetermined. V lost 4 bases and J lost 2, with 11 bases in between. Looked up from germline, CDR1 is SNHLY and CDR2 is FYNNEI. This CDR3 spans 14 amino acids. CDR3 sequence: CASSGRRVNTEAFF. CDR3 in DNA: TGTGCCAGCAGTGGAAGGAGAGTTAACACTGAAGCTTTCTTT.